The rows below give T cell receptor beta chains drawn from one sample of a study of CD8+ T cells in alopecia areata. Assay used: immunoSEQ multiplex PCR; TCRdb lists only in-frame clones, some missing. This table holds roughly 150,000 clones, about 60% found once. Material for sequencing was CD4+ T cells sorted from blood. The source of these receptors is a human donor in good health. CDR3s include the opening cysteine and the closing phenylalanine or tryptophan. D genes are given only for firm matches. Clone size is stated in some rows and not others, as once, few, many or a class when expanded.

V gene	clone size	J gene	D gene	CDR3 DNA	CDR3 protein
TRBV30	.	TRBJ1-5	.	TGTGCCTGGAGTCGGAGTACCAATCAGCCCCAGCATTTT	CAWSRSTNQPQHF
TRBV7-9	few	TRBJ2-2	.	TGTGCCAGCAGCCCCCAGCCTACCGGGGAGCTGTTTTTT	CASSPQPTGELFF
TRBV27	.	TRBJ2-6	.	TGTGCCAGCAGTGGGGGACGCCTAGCTGGGGCCAACGTCCTGACTTTC	CASSGGRLAGANVLTF
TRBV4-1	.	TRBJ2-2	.	TGCGCCAGCAGCTCTAAGCCCGGGGAGCTGTTTTTT	CASSSKPGELFF
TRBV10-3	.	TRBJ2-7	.	TGTGCCATCAGTGAGTCGGCTTCATCCTACGAGCAGTACTTC	CAISESASSYEQYF
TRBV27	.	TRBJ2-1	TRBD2	TGTGCCAGCAGTACGCCGCCGCCTACGATAAGCGGGGTCGAATACAATGAGCAGTTCTTC	CASSTPPPTISGVEYNEQFF
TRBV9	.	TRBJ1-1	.	TGTGCCAGCAGCGTAGATGAGGGAGGTACTGAAGCTTTCTTT	CASSVDEGGTEAFF
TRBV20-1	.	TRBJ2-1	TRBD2	TGCAGTGCAGCGGGGAGTGGTGAGCAGTTCTTC	CSAAGSGEQFF
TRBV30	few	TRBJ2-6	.	TGTGCCTCGAACACGGGGTTCTCTGGGGCCAACGTCCTGACTTTC	CASNTGFSGANVLTF
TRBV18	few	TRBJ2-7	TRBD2	TGTGCCAGCTCACCCTTCGGTAGCGGGAGTTTATCCCCCTACGAGCAGTACTTC	CASSPFGSGSLSPYEQYF
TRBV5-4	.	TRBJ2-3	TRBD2	TGTGCCAGCAGCCGGGGGAGGGGCGATACGCAGTATTTT	CASSRGRGDTQYF
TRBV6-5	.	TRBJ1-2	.	TGTGCCAGCAGTCCTACTGGGGGGGGCACCTATGGCTACACCTTC	CASSPTGGGTYGYTF
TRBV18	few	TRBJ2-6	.	TGTGCCAGCTCACCGTACCTCCGCTCTGGGGCCAACGTCCTGACTTTC	CASSPYLRSGANVLTF
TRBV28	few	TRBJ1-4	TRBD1	TGTGCCAGCAGTGGAGGGGGCCGTAATGAAAAACTGTTTTTT	CASSGGGRNEKLFF
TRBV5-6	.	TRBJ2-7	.	TGTGCCAGCAGCTGGTTAACAGGGAATCGGTACGAGCAGTACTTC	CASSWLTGNRYEQYF
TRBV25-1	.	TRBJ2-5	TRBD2	TGTGCCAGTAGGCTAGCGGGTCTAATAGGGGAGACCCAGTACTTC	CASRLAGLIGETQYF
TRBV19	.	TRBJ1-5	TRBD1	TGTGCCAGTAAGGGACAGGCCGTCAATCAGCCCCAGCATTTT	CASKGQAVNQPQHF
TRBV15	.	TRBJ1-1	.	TGTGCCACCAGCAGAGGGGGGGTGAACACTGAAGCTTTCTTT	CATSRGGVNTEAFF
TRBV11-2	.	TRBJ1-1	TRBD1	TGTGCCAGCAGCTTAGTGCCAGGGGGAAGGGGTGAAGCTTTCTTT	CASSLVPGGRGEAFF
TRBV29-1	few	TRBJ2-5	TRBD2	TGCAGCGTTGCCCAGGTAGCGGGACAAGAGACCCAGTACTTC	CSVAQVAGQETQYF
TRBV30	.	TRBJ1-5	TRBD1	TGTGCCTGGGGGACAGGGGATCAGCCCCAGCATTTT	CAWGTGDQPQHF
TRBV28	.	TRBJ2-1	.	TGTGCCAGCCGGTGGCGGGCCACCTACAATGAGCAGTTCTTC	CASRWRATYNEQFF
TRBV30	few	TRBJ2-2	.	TGTGCCTGGAGTGTACTCGTGACCGGGGAGCTGTTTTTT	CAWSVLVTGELFF
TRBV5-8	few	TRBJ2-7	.	TGTGCCAGCAGCCCCCGTGCGGGACCAACCTACGAGCAGTACTTC	CASSPRAGPTYEQYF
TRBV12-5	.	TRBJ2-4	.	TGTGCTAGTGGTCTCCCCACCCGGGAGCCAGATCCGGCCAAAAACATTCAGTACTTC	CASGLPTREPDPAKNIQYF
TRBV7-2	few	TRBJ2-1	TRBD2	TGTGCCAGCAGCTTAGCGATGGGGGGGGCCTACAATGAGCAGTTCTTC	CASSLAMGGAYNEQFF
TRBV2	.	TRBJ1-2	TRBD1	TGTGCCAGCAGGGGACAGTCATTTGGCTACACCTTC	CASRGQSFGYTF
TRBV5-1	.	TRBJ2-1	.	TGCGCCAGCAGCCCCGGGACAATCGGCAATGAGCAGTTCTTC	CASSPGTIGNEQFF
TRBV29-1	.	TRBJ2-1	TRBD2	TGCAGCGTTTTAGGCGGGAGGGCCCGGGAGCAGTTCTTC	CSVLGGRAREQFF
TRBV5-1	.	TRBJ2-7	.	TGCGCCAGCAGCCAGACCCTGGAAGAGCAGTACTTC	CASSQTLEEQYF
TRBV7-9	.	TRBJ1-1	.	TGTGCCAGCAGCTACAATCAGAACACTGAAGCTTTCTTT	CASSYNQNTEAFF
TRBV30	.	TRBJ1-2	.	TGTGCCTGGAGCCTACCGGGTTGGAGGGTCTATGGCTACACCTTC	CAWSLPGWRVYGYTF
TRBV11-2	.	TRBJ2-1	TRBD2	TGTGCCAGCAGCTTAGGGACACTAGCGGGAGTCTACAATGAGCAGTTCTTC	CASSLGTLAGVYNEQFF
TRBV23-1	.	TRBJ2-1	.	TGCGCCAGCAGTCAATCTCGACAACCTCCCGTCCCTTGGAATGAGCAGTTCTTC	CASSQSRQPPVPWNEQFF
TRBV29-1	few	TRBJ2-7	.	TGCAGCGGTTCTACGGGGCTGATGGGGGAGCAGTACTTC	CSGSTGLMGEQYF